Below, 8 T cell receptor beta chains from the same sample are listed, as sequenced in a study of brain metastases from non-small cell lung cancer. Data came from immunoSEQ multiplex PCR; TCRdb stores just in-frame clones and leaves some out. The table shows about 4,000 clones, with around 84% occurring only once. The sample comprised tumor-adjacent normal tissue. These receptors came from a donor aged 40 or over with non-small cell lung cancer.

The chain is built from TRBV29-1 and TRBJ2-5; D remains unclear. Germline CDR1 reads SQVTM; CDR2 reads ANQGSEA. The CDR3 totals 13 residues. The V end was cut by 8 bases, the J end by 4 bases, with 17 bases between. CDR3 in amino acids: CSPSFIMGETQYF. The CDR3 DNA reads TGCAGCCCCTCTTTTATAATGGGAGAGACCCAGTACTTC.

This clone appeared a single time. The chain has TRBV6-5 and TRBJ2-2; either TRBD1 or TRBD2 may supply D (5 bases each). From germline, CDR1 is MNHEY and CDR2 SVGAGI. Trimming took off 10 bases at V and 2 bases at J, with 14 bases between the two ends. CDR3 length equals 14 residues. CDR3 in DNA: TGTGCCATCTTGGGACGGGGAAACACCGGGGAGCTGTTTTTT. This sequence encodes CAILGRGNTGELFF.

The rearrangement joins TRBV27 to TRBJ2-1, with 11 bases lining up with TRBD2. V lost 4 bases and J lost 5; bases outside the gene matches: 1. The germline CDR1 and CDR2 sequences are MNHEY and SMNVEV (reference sequence). The CDR3 length is 14 residues. CDR3 protein: CASSSTSGNNEQFF. CDR3 bases: TGTGCCAGCAGTTCGACTAGCGGGAACAATGAGCAGTTCTTC.

This chain connects TRBV19 to TRBJ2-5, with 8 bases that match TRBD1. Near its end, the DNA agrees better with TRBJ2-7, so the J call may be wrong. Germline V gene sequence: CDR1 LNHDA, CDR2 SQIVND (reference sequence). The CDR3 runs 14 residues. CDR3 protein: CASSTGQGNYEQYF. The CDR3 DNA reads TGTGCCAGTAGTACCGGACAGGGTAACTACGAGCAGTACTTC.

The chain employs TRBV7-9 and TRBJ1-1; D not certain. The V end was cut by 1 base, the J end by 7 bases, with 19 bases between. Germline CDR1 is SEHNR and CDR2 is FQNEAQ (reference sequence). This CDR3 is built from 16 residues. CDR3 loop: CASSLVGSREFHEAFF. The CDR3 DNA follows: TGTGCCAGCAGCTTAGTGGGCAGCCGAGAGTTTCATGAAGCTTTCTTT.

This chain uses TRBV7-2 with TRBJ2-6; TRBD1 might be the D (5 bases). V dropped 1 base and J dropped 0 bases, with 10 bases sitting between them. The CDR3 has 17 residues. CDR1 and CDR2 from the germline V gene are SGHTA and FQGNSA. The CDR3 coding sequence is TGTGCCAGCAGCTTAGAAGGGGCTGGCTCTGGGGCCAACGTCCTGACTTTC. Its protein is CASSLEGAGSGANVLTF.

The chain joins TRBV25-1 to TRBJ1-5, with D perhaps TRBD1 (5 bases). This CDR3 is 14 amino acids long. V was cut by 2 bases and J by 2 bases, with 7 bases left in between. Looked up from germline, CDR1 is MGHDK and CDR2 is SYGVNS. CDR3 bases: TGTGCCAGCAGTGAACAGGGCCGCAATCAGCCCCAGCATTTT. Residues: CASSEQGRNQPQHF.

J is TRBJ2-7 and V is TRBV7-9; maybe TRBD1 (6 bases). V was pared by 5 bases and J by 1 base, with 15 bases between. Germline V CDR1 and CDR2: SEHNR, FQNEAQ (reference sequence). CDR3 length equals 15 residues. CDR3: CASSPRTDLSYEQYF. For the CDR3, the DNA is TGTGCCAGCAGCCCCAGGACAGACCTATCCTACGAGCAGTACTTC.